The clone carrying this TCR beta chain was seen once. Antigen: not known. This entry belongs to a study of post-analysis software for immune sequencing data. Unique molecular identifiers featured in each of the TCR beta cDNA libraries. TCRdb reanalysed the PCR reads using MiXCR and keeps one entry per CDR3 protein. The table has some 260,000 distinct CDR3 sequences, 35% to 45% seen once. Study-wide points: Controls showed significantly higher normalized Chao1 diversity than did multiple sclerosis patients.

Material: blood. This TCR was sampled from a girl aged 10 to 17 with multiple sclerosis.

The CDR3 reads CSARESSTDTQYF. For the CDR3, the DNA is TGCAGTGCTAGAGAGTCAAGCACAGATACGCAGTATTTT. The chain joins TRBV20-1 to TRBJ2-3; D gene uncertain. Germline V CDR1 and CDR2: DFQATT, SNEGSKA (reference sequence). V was clipped by 0 bases and J by 0 bases, with 4 bases between them. The CDR3 covers 13 residues.